The T cell receptor beta chain under discussion was sequenced for a study of identical twins. Whole-study findings and limits: Zero-insertion analyses were open to partial confounding by invariant MAIT and iNKT cells. Findings came from cross-sectional statistics, without long-term follow-up of donors.

Germline V gene lookup returns CDR1 MDHEN and CDR2 SYDVKM. V dropped 7 bases and J dropped 7 bases, with 17 bases sitting between them. This CDR3 region has 13 residues. Each CDR3 protein gets one entry after TCRdb re-called the 5' RACE reads with MiXCR. Of about 700,000 distinct CDR3 sequences in the sample, less than 7% were seen once. With respect to this clonotype: Its antigen is as yet unknown.

Input material: naive T cells sorted from blood. The sequence was collected from a young man in good health. The V call is TRBV28, the J call TRBJ2-7; D is perhaps TRBD2 (7 bases). The CDR3 sequence: CASKHRGRAEQYF. Here the CDR3 DNA reads TGTGCCAGCAAACATAGGGGGAGGGCAGAGCAGTACTTC.